This T cell receptor beta chain was identified in a study of OX40 agonist ivuxolimab in advanced cancers. With respect to the entire study: The costimulatory receptor OX40 (CD134) was targeted by ivuxolimab, a fully human IgG2 agonistic monoclonal antibody. The point of sequencing TCRbeta in the periphery was to test whether ivuxolimab changed TCR sequence diversity and drove clonal T-cell expansion. Intravenous ivuxolimab was administered to patients every 2 weeks at six dose levels: 0.01, 0.1, 0.3, 1.5, 3 and 10 mg/kg. Among the approximately 54 dose-escalation patients, approximately 20 had hepatocellular carcinoma, roughly 15 melanoma, 9 renal cell carcinoma and 9 head and neck cancer. The paper covers the monotherapy dose-escalation part of the phase I ivuxolimab trial, which included N = 52 patients. Partial responses were achieved by three dose-escalation patients, of whom one had hepatocellular carcinoma and two had cutaneous melanoma. Prior anti-PD-1, anti-PD-L1 or anti-CTLA-4 therapy was permitted, and 35% to 40% of dose-escalation patients had received checkpoint inhibitors. The dose-escalation cohort was about 83% male with a mean age of about 60 years, ranging from roughly 20 to 85. The investigation overall reported the following: After ivuxolimab, expanded clones were on average more numerous among CD8+ T cells than among CD4+ T cells. Low levels of normalized T-cell clonal expansion were also shown by some nonresponding patients. The antigen specificity of the clonally expanded peripheral T cells was not determined. Clonal expansion of both CD4+ and CD8+ blood T cells was observed from baseline to week 6 at doses 0.1 to 3.0 mg/kg. In partial responders in the 0.1-3.0 mg/kg groups, normalized peripheral clonal expansion was found to be among the lowest, especially among CD8+ T cells.

To sequence the TCRbeta CDR3 region, genomic DNA was isolated from the sorted cells. The immunoSEQ Assay was used for sequencing of TCRbeta CDR3 regions. Drawn from immuneACCESS, this table holds only the in-frame rearrangements with V and J called that TCRdb kept. Clones are partly lost; checked studies trace under half to an unresolved V gene and leave the rest unexplained. A total of 65,000 to 85,000 clones appear in this sample, 65% to 90% of them only once. Approximately 3.1% of the sample goes to the ten largest clones. A word on this clone: The antigen this receptor binds is unknown. Base quality data are lacking; no much larger clone is found one base away.

The trial excluded patients who had a history of autoimmune disease or were on systemic immunosuppression. In every dose cohort, peripheral blood was drawn for TCR sequencing at baseline, cycle 4 day 1, and cycle 7 day 1. Samples came from an open-label, multicenter, first-in-human phase I dose-escalation trial of ivuxolimab. Adults with locally advanced or metastatic melanoma, renal cell carcinoma, hepatocellular carcinoma or head and neck squamous cell carcinoma were enrolled in the trial. Before TCR sequencing, CD4+ T cells and CD8+ T cells from peripheral blood were sorted into separate populations. The germline V gene supplies CDR1 KGHSH and CDR2 LQKENI. The CDR3 numbers 17 residues from cysteine through phenylalanine. The entry retains the CDR3 DNA only, 51 bases that are in frame from base 1. Trimming costs V 3 bases and J 0 bases, and their ends lie 18 bases apart.

This receptor chain uses TRBV18 and TRBJ2-7; the D segment could be TRBD1, given 6 matching bases. The clonotype comes from an adult with an advanced solid tumor such as melanoma, head and neck, liver or kidney cancer. Material: CD4+ or CD8+ T cells sorted from blood, obtained in a trial of the OX40 agonist ivuxolimab. DNA sequence: TGTGCCAGCTCACCTCGGACAGTGCACAAATTCTCCTACGAGCAGTACTTC. Its protein product is CASSPRTVHKFSYEQYF.